Following are 14 T cell receptor beta chains from one sample sequenced in a study of OX40 agonist ivuxolimab in advanced cancers. Libraries were prepared through the immunoSEQ multiplex PCR assay. In its TCRdb copy, this immuneACCESS table keeps in-frame sequences only and misses some clones. Where compared with another copy, unresolved V genes explain less than half of these, and the others have no known cause. Counted in this sample were tens of thousands of clones; about 85% of them appeared once. Clones ranked in the top ten supply approximately 1.3% of the sample. The sequences come from CD4+ or CD8+ T cells sorted from blood, collected in a trial of the OX40 agonist ivuxolimab. These receptors all come from an adult with an advanced solid tumor such as melanoma, head and neck, liver or kidney cancer.

The rearrangement links TRBV25-1 to TRBJ1-6; D is uncertain. This CDR3 is 12 amino acids long. The germline V gene has CDR1 MGHDK and CDR2 SYGVNS. The ends were cut back, 4 bases at V and 10 bases at J, with 8 bases in the middle. The CDR3 DNA is TGTGCCAGCAGTGCGTCGTACTCACCCCTCCACTTT. Translating it yields CASSASYSPLHF.

The chain carries TRBV11-2 and TRBJ2-1; D ambiguous. Deletions cut 5 bases from V and 4 bases from J, with 12 bases between. Germline CDR1 and CDR2: SGHAT and FQNNGV. The CDR3 sequence is 14 residues long. CDR3 sequence reads: CASSPVRVYNEQFF. The DNA for the CDR3 is TGTGCCAGCAGCCCAGTAAGGGTTTACAATGAGCAGTTCTTC.

V gene TRBV9 combines with J gene TRBJ1-4; D is undetermined. V lost 0 bases to trimming and J lost 5 bases, with 14 bases between them. The V gene's germline CDR1 is SGDLS and CDR2 YYNGEE. The CDR3 runs to 16 residues. The CDR3 coding sequence is TGTGCCAGCAGCGTAGACCCTCTAGGCAGCAATGAAAAACTGTTTTTT. As protein: CASSVDPLGSNEKLFF.

The chain links TRBV27 to TRBJ1-6; 9 nucleotides agree with TRBD1. Germline values: CDR1 MNHEY, CDR2 SMNVEV (reference sequence). There are 18 residues in the CDR3. V was pared by 5 bases and J by 0 bases, with 8 bases of the junction left unmatched. CDR3 region: CASSPGQGHPSYNSPLHF. The CDR3 DNA reads as TGTGCCAGCAGTCCCGGACAGGGGCACCCCTCCTATAATTCACCCCTCCACTTT.

The chain recombines TRBV9 with TRBJ2-2, with no clear D. The V gene's germline CDR1 is SGDLS and CDR2 YYNGEE. This CDR3 contains 14 residues. Trimming cost V 1 base and J 1 base, with 5 bases left between them. Here the CDR3 DNA reads TGTGCCAGCAGCGTACTAATGAACACCGGGGAGCTGTTTTTT. Protein sequence: CASSVLMNTGELFF.

A word on this clone: Relative to the germline gene, one junction end is altered; a read error may explain this. This chain links TRBV4-3 with TRBJ2-3; TRBD2 matches at 12 bases. The CDR3 extends over 15 amino acids. Germline CDR1 reads LGHNA; CDR2 reads YSLEER. In nucleotides, the CDR3 is TGCGCCAGCAGTTGGCTAGCGGGGGGGACAGGTACGCAGTATTTT. This encodes CASSWLAGGTGTQYF.

The chain recombines TRBV2 with TRBJ2-5; TRBD2 matches at 11 bases. V trimming: 8 bases; J trimming: 0 bases; junction bases outside the gene matches: 5. The CDR3 is 15 residues long. Germline CDR1 reads SNHLY; CDR2 reads FYNNEI. The CDR3 sequence: CASLGTSGDQETQYF. The CDR3 DNA reads as TGTGCCAGCCTCGGGACTAGCGGCGACCAAGAGACCCAGTACTTC.

The chain is built from TRBV27 and TRBJ2-2; D could derive from TRBD1 or TRBD2 (5 bases each). CDR3 length: 15 residues. Germline loops: CDR1 MNHEY, CDR2 SMNVEV (reference sequence). Trimming shortened V by 3 bases and J by 3 bases, and 11 bases separated the two germline ends. CDR3 region: CASSFDWDDTGELFF. The CDR3 DNA is TGTGCCAGCAGTTTTGACTGGGACGACACCGGGGAGCTGTTTTTT.

The chain is built from TRBV30 and TRBJ2-7, with a possible D match to TRBD2 (5 bases). V shed 0 bases and J shed 3 bases, with 6 bases lying between them. The CDR3 loop spans 12 amino acids. Per the germline V gene, CDR1 is GTSNPN and CDR2 is SVGIG (reference sequence). The CDR3 DNA follows: TGTGCCTGGAGTGTGGGGAGCTACGAGCAGTACTTC. Amino acid sequence: CAWSVGSYEQYF.

J is TRBJ2-1 and V is TRBV30, with 11 bases that match TRBD1. The CDR3 loop spans 17 amino acids. Germline V gives CDR1 GTSNPN, CDR2 SVGIG (reference sequence). The V and J ends lost 2 bases and 7 bases, in that order; junction bases with no gene match: 13. The DNA for the CDR3 is TGTGCCTGGAGTAACGGACAGGGGGCGCTGGGGACGAATGAGCAGTTCTTC. It specifies CAWSNGQGALGTNEQFF.

The chain carries TRBV4-3 and TRBJ2-3; the D gene is possibly TRBD2 (6 bases). Trimming removed 0 bases from V and 4 bases from J, with 14 bases in between. Germline CDR1 is LGHNA and CDR2 is YSLEER. This CDR3 is built from 16 residues. CDR3 in DNA: TGCGCCAGCAGCCAAGATTACGGGGGAGGCCCAGATACGCAGTATTTT. Amino acid sequence: CASSQDYGGGPDTQYF.

The rearrangement joins TRBV7-6 to TRBJ1-2, with 8 bases identical to TRBD1. Germline-derived CDR1 and CDR2 are SGHVS and FNYEAQ. V shed 5 bases and J 8 bases; nucleotides not matched to a gene: 7. The CDR3 is made up of 13 amino acids. CDR3 nucleotide sequence: TGTGCCAGCAGCCGGGACAGGATGTTAGGCTACACCTTC. It specifies CASSRDRMLGYTF.

In the case of this clone: This may be a read error: a much more frequent sequence differs by one nucleotide. CDR3 in amino acids: CASSYRQDGDQPQHF. The CDR3, as DNA: TGTGCCAGCAGTTACAGGCAGGATGGCGATCAGCCCCAGCATTTT. V gene TRBV6-6 combines with J gene TRBJ1-5; D is unresolved. V shed 2 bases and J shed 5 bases, with 13 bases lying between them. CDR3 length equals 15 residues. CDR1 is MNHNY and CDR2 is SVGAGI in the germline V gene (reference sequence).

The chain couples TRBV10-2 to TRBJ2-3, with 10 nucleotides matching TRBD2. The V gene end was trimmed by 2 bases and the J gene end by 2 bases; junction bases not matched to a gene: 1. CDR3 length: 15 amino acids. Germline V lookup: CDR1 WSHSY, CDR2 SAAADI. CDR3 loop: CASSETSGNTDTQYF. The CDR3 DNA follows: TGCGCCAGCAGTGAGACTAGCGGGAACACAGATACGCAGTATTTT.